Described below is a single TCR beta chain sequence and its context. Its antigen is unknown. Per-nucleotide qualities are absent, and no much larger clonotype sits a single base away. The immunoSEQ hsTCRB assay version 4, run in survey mode, was used to sequence TCRbeta repertoires from genomic DNA. Genomic DNA was diluted to approximately 10 ng/uL, and up to 1 ug per sample was used for TCRbeta sequencing. Turning to the authors' computational methods: TCRbeta data were analyzed in ImmunoSeq Analyzer 3.0, with diversity computed on productive nucleotide rearrangements. The improved Chao index was used to estimate lower-bound TCR diversity, and the Gini coefficient was used to estimate clonality using the Immunarch R package. Different nucleotide rearrangements encoding the same CDR3beta amino acid sequence were counted as distinct clonotypes. TCRbeta sequences significantly enriched in antigen-responding cells relative to anti-CD3/anti-CD28-activated cells were identified by differential abundance analysis. Using predicted peptide-MHC specificity as the basis, GLIPH2 grouped TCRs into clusters, both for each participant individually and for the merged data sets that combined participants. TCRdb obtained this table from immuneACCESS and retained in-frame rearrangements with V and J assigned. These tables miss some clones; where compared with another copy, unresolved V genes account for less than half of the shortfall, and the remainder is unexplained. The V and J calls and clone size come from that table; D and trimming were worked out from the DNA. The sample table lists approximately 45,000 clones, 90% of them with a count of one. The ten largest make up around 3.4% of the sample.

The sample belongs to a study of persistence of HIV-infected CD4 T cells (dated by TCRdb to 2018 to 2020). At the level of the whole study: Suppressive ART had been received by participants for a median of roughly eight years. Proviral sequencing was used to assess clonality among infected cells, whereas TCRbeta sequencing gauged the clonality of all cells within each sorted population. Cross-participant TCR cluster analysis included under ten participants for CMV and over five participants for Gag. The study isolated CMV- and HIV-1 Gag-responding CD4+ T cells from ART-treated individuals to examine antigen-driven clonal expansion of HIV-1-infected cells. Anti-CD3/anti-CD28 stimulation activated a higher proportion of cells, with a lower memory fraction, than antigen stimulation. Apart from a couple of participants who underwent leukapheresis at a single time point, peripheral blood samples of up to about 180 mL were collected from participants at multiple time points. Results the study describes overall, beyond this receptor: Degenerate expanded CDR3beta sequences were enriched in antigen-responding cells, suggesting convergent selection of CD4+ responses to CMV and Gag. Bulk TCR analyses could not be restricted to the rare CMV-responding cells that actually carried HIV-1 proviruses. Only a small number of individuals took part in the study, and the range of antigens tested was limited. Significantly lower TCRbeta richness was observed in CMV- and Gag-responding cells than in anti-CD3/anti-CD28-responding cells, and higher oligoclonality was observed in CMV-responding cells than in CD3/CD28-stimulated and Gag-responding cells. Within the same sorted populations, how oligoclonal the TCRs were correlated with how oligoclonal the proviruses were.

The treatment or condition label corresponds to: suppressive antiretroviral therapy. As a nonspecific positive control representing the CD4+ T cell repertoire, the cells were stimulated with anti-CD3/anti-CD28 magnetic beads. CD4+ T cells that responded were sorted based on upregulation of both CD40 ligand and CD69. HIV-1-infected adults in whom suppressive ART had been started during chronic infection were enrolled as participants. Plasma HIV-1 RNA had been undetectable (below 50 copies/mL) in participants for at least 4 years. To be included, a participant needed positive CMV serology and a CD4+ T cell count above 400 cells/uL. Before stimulation, PBMCs were isolated using density centrifugation and depleted of CD8+ T cells. CD8-depleted PBMCs were stimulated for about 18 hours with anti-CD28/CD49d costimulation, CD40-blocking antibody and enfuvirtide to prevent new infections. Cell sorting was performed on a Beckman Coulter MoFlo Legacy or XDP sorter, and dead cells were excluded with propidium iodide. Genomic DNA was extracted with the QIAamp DNA Mini Kit for samples above one million cells, otherwise with the Quick-DNA Microprep Kit.

From a lookup of the germline V gene, CDR1 and CDR2 are SGHRS and YFSETQ. The CDR3 runs 17 residues from the cysteine to the phenylalanine. Only CDR3 DNA remains: 51 bases, in frame from the first base. V is shortened by 1 base, J by 4 bases, and the region joining them spans 15 bases. The starting material was CD4+ T cells sorted from PBMCs after 18-hour stimulation, obtained from a patient who received antiretroviral therapy. This sample's cell subset or site label indicates: CD40L+CD69+ CD4 T cells responding to anti-CD3/anti-CD28 beads, representing the overall repertoire. This TCR came from an adult woman with HIV who was CMV-seropositive. The rearranged chain carries TRBV5-1 and TRBJ2-6; 5 matching bases give a weak D call of TRBD1. The CDR3 sequence is CASSLNLRASGANVLTF. The DNA sequence is TGCGCCAGCAGCTTGAATCTCAGGGCATCGGGGGCCAACGTCCTGACTTTC.